A selection of T cell receptor beta chains follows, all from one sample in a study of radiotherapy plus CTLA-4 blockade in lung cancer. The data were produced by immunoSEQ multiplex PCR, yet TCRdb's version contains in-frame clones alone and is incomplete. The table lists 25,000 to 35,000 clones, more than 75% of them singletons, with roughly 8% in the top ten. Source: peripheral blood, taken from a patient treated with radiotherapy plus ipilimumab. All receptors derive from a human donor with non-small cell lung cancer who had stable disease on radiotherapy plus ipilimumab. Each CDR3 is given with its conserved first and last residue. The order of the fields is clone size, V gene, D gene, J gene, CDR3 DNA, CDR3 protein. A D gene is named only where the DNA matches it firmly. Size tells how often a clone was seen (once, few, many) or the class of an expanded clone, and some rows leave it out.

>NA|TRBV5-8|TRBD2|TRBJ2-1
TGTGCCAGCAGCTCTAGCGGCAACTCCTACAATGAGCAGTTCTTC
CASSSSGNSYNEQFF
>NA|TRBV6-1|NA|TRBJ2-2
TGTGCCAGCAGTGAAAGCGGATGGGGCCGAAACACCGGGGAGCTGTTTTTT
CASSESGWGRNTGELFF
>NA|TRBV21-1|NA|TRBJ1-2
TGTGCCAGCAGCAAAGGGCACAGGGATGGCTACACCTTC
CASSKGHRDGYTF
>NA|TRBV10-3|NA|TRBJ1-2
TGTGCCATCCTTGGGGAGGGATTCAACTATGGCTACACCTTC
CAILGEGFNYGYTF
>NA|TRBV18|TRBD2|TRBJ2-3
TGTGCCAGCTCACCACCGCGAGCGGGGGCCGCAGATACGCAGTATTTT
CASSPPRAGAADTQYF
>few|TRBV18|TRBD1|TRBJ2-1
TGTGCCAGCTCACCAGTAGGACAGGGGGCAGGGGATGAGCAGTTCTTC
CASSPVGQGAGDEQFF
>once|TRBV7-9|NA|TRBJ1-4
TGTGCCAGCAGCTTACAGGGGACGAGCGAAAAACTGTTTTTT
CASSLQGTSEKLFF
>NA|TRBV30|NA|TRBJ2-3
TGTGCCTGGAGTGTCGCGGGCAGATCAGATACGCAGTATTTT
CAWSVAGRSDTQYF
>NA|TRBV29-1|NA|TRBJ1-2
TGCAGCGTTGAGAAGAGGAACTATGGCTACACCTTC
CSVEKRNYGYTF
>NA|TRBV19|NA|TRBJ2-5
TGTGCCAGTAGGAGAACTGGGCGGGGGCCCGAAGAGACCCAGTACTTC
CASRRTGRGPEETQYF
>NA|TRBV19|NA|TRBJ1-5
TGTGCCAGTAGTTTCCGACAGCTACTCGGGGGCAATCAGCCCCAGCATTTT
CASSFRQLLGGNQPQHF
>once|TRBV5-1|NA|TRBJ1-5
TGCGCCAGCAGCTCCCTTCCCGGGAGCAATCAGCCCCAGCATTTT
CASSSLPGSNQPQHF
>NA|TRBV4-1|NA|TRBJ1-1
TGCGCCAGCAGCCCACCAGGGGCCACTGAAGCTTTCTTT
CASSPPGATEAFF
>NA|TRBV18|NA|TRBJ2-1
TGTGCCAGCTCACCGCCAGACAGGTGGCCCAATGAGCAGTTCTTC
CASSPPDRWPNEQFF
>NA|TRBV5-1|NA|TRBJ2-3
TGCGCCAGCAGCTTGTGGCAGGGTACGACAGATACGCAGTATTTT
CASSLWQGTTDTQYF
>few|TRBV6-1|NA|TRBJ1-3
TGTGCCATCAGTGAATACAGGGATTCTGGAAACACCATATATTTT
CAISEYRDSGNTIYF
>NA|TRBV10-3|NA|TRBJ1-6
TGTGCCATCAGGATGGGACAATTGTATAATTCACCCCTCCACTTT
CAIRMGQLYNSPLHF
>NA|TRBV6-5|NA|TRBJ1-1
TGTGCCAGTGGGGGGTTGGCCACTGAAGCTTTCTTT
CASGGLATEAFF
>NA|TRBV30|TRBD1|TRBJ1-5
TGTGCCTGGGGGGACAGGTCAACCCAGCCCCAGCATTTT
CAWGDRSTQPQHF
>few|TRBV30|NA|TRBJ1-1
TGTGCCTGGAGTGTACTGTTTGGGGGAGGGAACACTGAAGCTTTCTTT
CAWSVLFGGGNTEAFF
>NA|TRBV5-1|NA|TRBJ1-2
TGCGCCAGCAGGGTGGGGGGGCCCAACTATGGCCACACCTTC
CASRVGGPNYGHTF
>few|TRBV4-1|NA|TRBJ2-5
TGCGCCAGCAGCGAGAGTATGGGGGAGACCCAGTACTTC
CASSESMGETQYF
>NA|TRBV6-5|NA|TRBJ1-5
TGTGCCAGCAGTTACTCGAGGATGAACAATCAGCCCCAGCATTTT
CASSYSRMNNQPQHF
>NA|TRBV10-1|NA|TRBJ2-1
TGCGCCAGCAGTGCCTCAGGGGGGCTCAACAATGAGCAGTTCTTC
CASSASGGLNNEQFF
>NA|TRBV28|NA|TRBJ1-5
TGTGCCAGCAGTTCCCCGACAGGTCTACATAGCAATCAGCCCCAGCATTTT
CASSSPTGLHSNQPQHF
>NA|TRBV9|NA|TRBJ2-1
TGTGCCAGCAGCGTAGGGCTCGGGAATGAGCAGTTCTTC
CASSVGLGNEQFF
>NA|TRBV4-3|TRBD1|TRBJ2-1
TGCGCCAGCAGCCAGGCCGGGACAGGGGGTCCCAGGGAGCAGTTCTTC
CASSQAGTGGPREQFF
>once|TRBV18|NA|TRBJ1-3
TGTGCCAGCTCAAGGACTGACTCTGGAAACACCATATATTTT
CASSRTDSGNTIYF
>NA|TRBV6-6|NA|TRBJ1-3
TGTGCCAGCAGAAAAGACAGAGACTCTGGAAACACCATATATTTT
CASRKDRDSGNTIYF
>few|TRBV5-4|TRBD1|TRBJ1-1
TGTGCCAGCAGCTCGGGACAGGGGGCCACTGAAGCTTTCTTT
CASSSGQGATEAFF
>few|TRBV19|NA|TRBJ1-1
TGTGCCAGTAGTAGGTCAGGCCAACACATGAAGGCTTTCTTT
CASSRSGQHMKAFF
>few|TRBV5-8|NA|TRBJ1-3
TGTGCCAGCAGCTTGGAGCCGAAGTCCTCTGGAAACACCATATATTTT
CASSLEPKSSGNTIYF
>NA|TRBV28|TRBD1|TRBJ1-5
TGTGCCAGCAGCTTTGGACAGGTTAGCAATCAGCCCCAGCATTTT
CASSFGQVSNQPQHF
>NA|TRBV28|NA|TRBJ1-6
TGTGCCAGCAGTTTAAGCGCGGGTGACAATTCACCCCTCCACTTT
CASSLSAGDNSPLHF
>NA|TRBV2|TRBD2|TRBJ2-1
TGTGCCAGCAGTGGACTAGCGGACTACAATGAGCAGTTCTTC
CASSGLADYNEQFF
>few|TRBV6-1|NA|TRBJ1-2
TGTGCCAGCAGTGAAGCTGGGGAGGGGAGCTATGGCTACACCTTC
CASSEAGEGSYGYTF
>NA|TRBV14|NA|TRBJ2-3
TGTGCCAGCAGCAAACCAGGACTACTTGGAACAGATACGCAGTATTTT
CASSKPGLLGTDTQYF
>NA|TRBV15|NA|TRBJ1-5
TGTGCCACCAGCAGACAGGGGAGCAATCAGCCCCAGCATTTT
CATSRQGSNQPQHF
>NA|TRBV2|NA|TRBJ1-5
TGTGCCAGCAGTGAACCCTTGGCCAGGGTTCGCAATCAGCCCCAGCATTTT
CASSEPLARVRNQPQHF
>NA|TRBV19|TRBD1|TRBJ1-1
TGTGCCAGTCACCAACAGACAGGGCTCGCGGCTTTCTTT
CASHQQTGLAAFF
>NA|TRBV4-3|NA|TRBJ2-7
TGCGCCAGCAGCCAAGACATCAGATACGAGCAGTACTTC
CASSQDIRYEQYF
>NA|TRBV5-5|TRBD1|TRBJ1-1
TGTGCCAGCAGCTCCCGGACAGGGATGAACACTGAAGCTTTCTTT
CASSSRTGMNTEAFF
>NA|TRBV28|NA|TRBJ1-6
TGTGCCAGCTCGGAAGCCGGGTCACCCCTCCACTTT
CASSEAGSPLHF
>NA|TRBV6-6|NA|TRBJ1-2
TGTGCCAGCAGTTACTCCCAGGGCTATGGCTACACCTTC
CASSYSQGYGYTF
>NA|TRBV5-1|NA|TRBJ2-1
TGCGCCAGCAGCTTGGCTAGCCAGACCAGGACACGCTCCTACAATGAGCAGTTCTTC
CASSLASQTRTRSYNEQFF
>once|TRBV7-9|TRBD2|TRBJ2-1
TGTGCCAGCAGCTCCGCCCCCACTACTAGCGGGGAAAGTGATGAGCAGTTCTTC
CASSSAPTTSGESDEQFF
>NA|TRBV15|NA|TRBJ1-6
TGTGCCACCAGCACGCTGGTCGGTAATTCACCCCTCCACTTT
CATSTLVGNSPLHF
>NA|TRBV2|NA|TRBJ2-3
TGTGCCAGCAGTAAAGAGAAAATCAGCACAGATACGCAGTATTTT
CASSKEKISTDTQYF
>NA|TRBV6-1|NA|TRBJ2-1
TGTGCCAGCATCGACCTTTCTCATGAGCAGTTCTTC
CASIDLSHEQFF
>once|TRBV9|NA|TRBJ1-4
TGTGCCAGCAGCCCGGGGGCTTCAACTAATGAAAAACTGTTTTTT
CASSPGASTNEKLFF